This T cell receptor beta chain comes out of a study of T-cell reconstitution after alpha-beta-depleted transplantation in children. This clonotype was counted only a few times. The antigen is unknown. Study findings and constraints: After transplant, at about two months, alpha-beta T cells were reportedly derived from several hundred expanded graft clones. At day 60, the high TCRbeta diversity found in some patients originated from recipient T cells and thymic progenitors that had survived.

Unique molecular identifiers were incorporated when the TCRbeta library was constructed. Each CDR3 protein gets one entry after TCRdb re-called the PCR reads with MiXCR. The sample lists 80,000 or so distinct CDR3 sequences; about 14% were seen once. The CDR3 spans 14 residues. CDR1 is SEHNR and CDR2 is FQNEAQ in the germline V gene (reference sequence). The V end was cut by 7 bases, the J end by 1 base, with 13 bases between. The TCR comes from a male patient aged 2-15 years who had a stem cell transplant for acute lymphoblastic leukemia, so the T cells may come from the graft donor. Sequenced here: PBMCs, mostly from graft donor cells, sampled 180 days after TCRalphabeta/CD19-depleted stem cell transplant. V usage is TRBV7-9 and J usage is TRBJ2-5; D gene uncertain. In nucleotides, the CDR3 is TGTGCCAGCATCAATCACCGGCTCCAAGAGACCCAGTACTTC. Amino acid sequence: CASINHRLQETQYF.